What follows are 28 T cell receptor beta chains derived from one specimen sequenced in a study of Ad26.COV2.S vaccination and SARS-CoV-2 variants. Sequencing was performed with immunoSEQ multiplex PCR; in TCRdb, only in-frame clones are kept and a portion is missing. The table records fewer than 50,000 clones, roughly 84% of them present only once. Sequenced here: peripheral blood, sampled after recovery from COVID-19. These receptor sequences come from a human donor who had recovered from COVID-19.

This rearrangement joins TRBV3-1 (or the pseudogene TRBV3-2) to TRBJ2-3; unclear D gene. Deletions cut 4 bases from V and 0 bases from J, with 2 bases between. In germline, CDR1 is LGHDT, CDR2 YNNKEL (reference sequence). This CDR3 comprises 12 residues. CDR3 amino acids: CASSPSTDTQYF. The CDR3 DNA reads TGTGCCAGCAGCCCCAGCACAGATACGCAGTATTTT.

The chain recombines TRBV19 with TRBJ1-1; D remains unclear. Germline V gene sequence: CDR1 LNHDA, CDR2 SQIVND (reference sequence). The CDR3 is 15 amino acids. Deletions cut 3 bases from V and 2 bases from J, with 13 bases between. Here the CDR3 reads CASSISRQVNTEAFF. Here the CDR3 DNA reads TGTGCCAGTAGTATCTCCCGGCAGGTAAACACTGAAGCTTTCTTT.

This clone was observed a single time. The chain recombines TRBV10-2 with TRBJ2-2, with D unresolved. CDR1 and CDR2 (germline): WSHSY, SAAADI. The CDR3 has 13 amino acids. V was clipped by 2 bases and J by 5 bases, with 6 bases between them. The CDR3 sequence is CASSEPLTGELFF. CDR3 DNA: TGCGCCAGCAGTGAGCCCCTGACCGGGGAGCTGTTTTTT.

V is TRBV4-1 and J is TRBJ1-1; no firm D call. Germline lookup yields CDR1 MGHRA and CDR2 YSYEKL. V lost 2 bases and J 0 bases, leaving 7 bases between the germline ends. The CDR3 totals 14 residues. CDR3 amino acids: CASSQTPMNTEAFF. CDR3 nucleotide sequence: TGCGCCAGCAGCCAAACACCGATGAACACTGAAGCTTTCTTT.

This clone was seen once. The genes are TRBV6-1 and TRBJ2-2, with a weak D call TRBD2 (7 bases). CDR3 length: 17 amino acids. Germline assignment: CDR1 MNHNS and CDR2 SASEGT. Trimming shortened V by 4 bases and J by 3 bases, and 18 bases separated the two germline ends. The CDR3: CASSVGLGGADTGELFF. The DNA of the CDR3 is TGTGCCAGCAGTGTGGGACTGGGGGGGGCCGACACCGGGGAGCTGTTTTTT.

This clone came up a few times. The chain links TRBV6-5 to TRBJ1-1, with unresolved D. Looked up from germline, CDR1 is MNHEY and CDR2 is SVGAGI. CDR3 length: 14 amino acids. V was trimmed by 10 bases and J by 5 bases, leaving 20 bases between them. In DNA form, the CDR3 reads TGTGCCACCGACCCGGAACTGAGGAGAACTGAAGCTTTCTTT. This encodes CATDPELRRTEAFF.

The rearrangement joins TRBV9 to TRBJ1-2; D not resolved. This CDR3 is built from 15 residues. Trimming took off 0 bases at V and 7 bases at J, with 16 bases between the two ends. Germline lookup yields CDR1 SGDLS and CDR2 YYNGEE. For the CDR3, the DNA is TGTGCCAGCAGCGTAGAAGGCCGCCCGGCAAGTGGCTACACCTTC. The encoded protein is CASSVEGRPASGYTF.

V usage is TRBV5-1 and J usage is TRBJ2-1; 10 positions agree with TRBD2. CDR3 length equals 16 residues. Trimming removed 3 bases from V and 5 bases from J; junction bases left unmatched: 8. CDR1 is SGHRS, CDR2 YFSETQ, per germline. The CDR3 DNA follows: TGCGCCAGCAGCTCCATGACTAGCGGGTCGCACAATGAGCAGTTCTTC. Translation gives CASSSMTSGSHNEQFF.

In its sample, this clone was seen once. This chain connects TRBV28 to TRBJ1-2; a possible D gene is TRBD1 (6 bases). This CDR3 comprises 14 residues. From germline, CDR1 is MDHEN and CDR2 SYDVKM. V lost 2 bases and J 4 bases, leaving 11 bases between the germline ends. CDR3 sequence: CASSLRSGVYGYTF. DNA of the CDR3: TGTGCCAGCAGTTTACGGTCAGGGGTCTATGGCTACACCTTC.

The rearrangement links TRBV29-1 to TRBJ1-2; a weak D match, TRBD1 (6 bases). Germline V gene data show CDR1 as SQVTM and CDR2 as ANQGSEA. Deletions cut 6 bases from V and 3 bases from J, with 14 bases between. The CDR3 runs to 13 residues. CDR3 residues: CSVATGWDYGYTF. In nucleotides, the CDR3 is TGCAGCGTCGCGACAGGTTGGGACTATGGCTACACCTTC. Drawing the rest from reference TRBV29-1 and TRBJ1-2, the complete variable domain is SAVISQKPSRDICQRGTSLTIQCQVDSQVTMMFWYRQQPGQSLTLIATANQGSEATYESGFVIDKFPISRPNLTFSTLTVSNMSPEDSSIYLCSVATGWDYGYTFGSGTRLTVV.

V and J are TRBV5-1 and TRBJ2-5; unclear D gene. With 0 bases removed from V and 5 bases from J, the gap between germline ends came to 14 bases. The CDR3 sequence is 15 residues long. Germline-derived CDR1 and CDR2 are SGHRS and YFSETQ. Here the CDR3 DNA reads TGCGCCAGCAGCTTGGAGACATCAACCCAGGAGACCCAGTACTTC. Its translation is CASSLETSTQETQYF. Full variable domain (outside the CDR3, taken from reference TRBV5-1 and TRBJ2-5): KAGVTQTPRYLIKTRGQQVTLSCSPISGHRSVSWYQQTPGQGLQFLFEYFSETQRNKGNFPGRFSGRQFSNSRSEMNVSTLELGDSALYLCASSLETSTQETQYFGPGTRLLVL.

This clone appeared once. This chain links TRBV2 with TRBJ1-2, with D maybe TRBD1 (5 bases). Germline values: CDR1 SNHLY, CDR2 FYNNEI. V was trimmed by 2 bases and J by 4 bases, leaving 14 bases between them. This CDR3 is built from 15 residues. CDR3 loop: CASSEMLTASYGYTF. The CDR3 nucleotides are TGTGCCAGCAGTGAAATGCTGACAGCCTCCTATGGCTACACCTTC.

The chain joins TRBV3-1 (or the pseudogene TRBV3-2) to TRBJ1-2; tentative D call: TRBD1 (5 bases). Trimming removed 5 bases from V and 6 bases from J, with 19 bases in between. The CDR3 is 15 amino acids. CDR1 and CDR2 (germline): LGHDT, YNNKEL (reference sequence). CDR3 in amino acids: CASSYREGLKDGYTF. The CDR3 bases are TGTGCCAGCAGCTATCGGGAGGGGCTTAAGGATGGCTACACCTTC.

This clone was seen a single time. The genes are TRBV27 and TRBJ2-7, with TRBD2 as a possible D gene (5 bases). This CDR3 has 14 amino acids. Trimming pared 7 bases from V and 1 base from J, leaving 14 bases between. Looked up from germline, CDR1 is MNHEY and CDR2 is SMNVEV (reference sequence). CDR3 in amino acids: CASKRGRLSYEQYV. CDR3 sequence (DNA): TGTGCCAGCAAGAGAGGCAGACTATCCTACGAGCAGTACGTC.

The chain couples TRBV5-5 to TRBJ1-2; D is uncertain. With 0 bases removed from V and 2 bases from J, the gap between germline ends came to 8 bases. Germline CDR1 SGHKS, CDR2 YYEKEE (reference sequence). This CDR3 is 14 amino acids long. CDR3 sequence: CASSLGTGNYGYTF. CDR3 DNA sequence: TGTGCCAGCAGCTTGGGTACGGGGAACTATGGCTACACCTTC.

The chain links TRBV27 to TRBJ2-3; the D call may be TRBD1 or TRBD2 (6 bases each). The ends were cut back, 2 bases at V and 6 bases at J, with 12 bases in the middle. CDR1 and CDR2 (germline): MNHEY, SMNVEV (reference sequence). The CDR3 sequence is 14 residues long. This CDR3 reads CASSLGGGMDTQYF. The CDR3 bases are TGTGCCAGCAGTTTAGGAGGGGGGATGGATACGCAGTATTTT.

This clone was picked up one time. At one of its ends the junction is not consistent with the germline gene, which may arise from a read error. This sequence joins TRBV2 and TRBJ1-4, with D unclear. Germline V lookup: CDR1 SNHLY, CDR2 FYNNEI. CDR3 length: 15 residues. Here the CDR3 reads CASTEGRATNEKLFF. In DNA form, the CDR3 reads TGTGCCAGCACTGAAGGGAGGGCGACTAATGAAAAACTGTTTTTT.

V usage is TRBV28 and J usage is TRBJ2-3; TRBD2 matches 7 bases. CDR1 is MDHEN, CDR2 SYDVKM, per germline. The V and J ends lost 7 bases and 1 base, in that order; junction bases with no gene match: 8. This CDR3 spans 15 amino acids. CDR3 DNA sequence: TGTGCCAGCATGACTAGCAGTGATGGCACAGATACGCAGTATTTT. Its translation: CASMTSSDGTDTQYF.

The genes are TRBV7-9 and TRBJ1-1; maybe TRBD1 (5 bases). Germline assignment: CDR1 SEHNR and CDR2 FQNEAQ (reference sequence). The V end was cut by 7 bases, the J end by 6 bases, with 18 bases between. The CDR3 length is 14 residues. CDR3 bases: TGTGCCAGCACCAACTCACGGGGGAGGGCTGAAGCTTTCTTT. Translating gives CASTNSRGRAEAFF.

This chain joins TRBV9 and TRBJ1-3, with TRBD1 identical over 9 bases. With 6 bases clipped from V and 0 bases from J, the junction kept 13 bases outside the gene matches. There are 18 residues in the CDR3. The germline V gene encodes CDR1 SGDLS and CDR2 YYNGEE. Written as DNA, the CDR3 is TGTGCCAGCACCCCCGGGACAGGGAATCGCCTCTCTGGAAACACCATATATTTT. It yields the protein CASTPGTGNRLSGNTIYF. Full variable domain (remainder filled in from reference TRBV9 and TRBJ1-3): DSGVTQTPKHLITATGQRVTLRCSPRSGDLSVYWYQQSLDQGLQFLIQYYNGEERAKGNILERFSAQQFPDLHSELNLSSLELGDSALYFCASTPGTGNRLSGNTIYFGEGSWLTVV.

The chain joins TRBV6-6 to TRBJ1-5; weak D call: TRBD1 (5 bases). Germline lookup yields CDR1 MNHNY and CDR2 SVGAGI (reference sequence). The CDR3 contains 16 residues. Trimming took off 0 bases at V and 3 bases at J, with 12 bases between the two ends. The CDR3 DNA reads TGTGCCAGCAGTTACTCGAGGGGACGGAACAATCAGCCCCAGCATTTT. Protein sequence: CASSYSRGRNNQPQHF.

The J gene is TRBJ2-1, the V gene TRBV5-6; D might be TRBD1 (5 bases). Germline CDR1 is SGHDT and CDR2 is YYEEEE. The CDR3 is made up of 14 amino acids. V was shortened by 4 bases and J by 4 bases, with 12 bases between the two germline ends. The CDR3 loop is CASSPLRQYNEQFF. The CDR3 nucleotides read TGTGCCAGCAGCCCCTTACGACAGTACAATGAGCAGTTCTTC.

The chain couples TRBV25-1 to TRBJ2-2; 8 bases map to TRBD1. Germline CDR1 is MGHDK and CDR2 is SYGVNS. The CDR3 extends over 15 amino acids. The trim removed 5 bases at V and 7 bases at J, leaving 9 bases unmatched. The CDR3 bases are TGTGCCAGCAGTCCGACAGGGGTAGAGATCGGGGAGCTGTTTTTT. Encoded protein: CASSPTGVEIGELFF.

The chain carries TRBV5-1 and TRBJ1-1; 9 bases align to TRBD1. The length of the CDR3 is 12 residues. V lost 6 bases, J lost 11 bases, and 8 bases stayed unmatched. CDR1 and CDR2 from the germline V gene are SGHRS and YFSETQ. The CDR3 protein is CASKPDRGLAFF. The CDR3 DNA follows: TGCGCCAGCAAACCGGACAGGGGTCTGGCTTTCTTT.

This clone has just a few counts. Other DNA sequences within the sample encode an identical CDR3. As DNA, the CDR3 is TGTGCCAGCAGCTTTAGCGGGAGTGGCTACGAGCAGTACTTC. This codes for CASSFSGSGYEQYF. The V gene is TRBV7-9, the J gene TRBJ2-7, with 9 nucleotides matching TRBD2. The CDR3 has 14 residues. V shed 3 bases and J 3 bases; nucleotides not matched to a gene: 3. Germline V gives CDR1 SEHNR, CDR2 FQNEAQ (reference sequence).

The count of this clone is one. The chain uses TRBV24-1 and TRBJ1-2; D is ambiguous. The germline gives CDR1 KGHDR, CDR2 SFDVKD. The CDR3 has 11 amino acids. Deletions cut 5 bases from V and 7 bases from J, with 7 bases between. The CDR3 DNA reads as TGTGCCACCAGTGGAACAAGTGGCTACACCTTC. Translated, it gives CATSGTSGYTF.

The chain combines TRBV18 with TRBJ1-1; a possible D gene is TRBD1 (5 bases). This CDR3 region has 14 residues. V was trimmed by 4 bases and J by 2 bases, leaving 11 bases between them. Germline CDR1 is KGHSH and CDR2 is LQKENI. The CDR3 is CASSLGGGNTEAFF. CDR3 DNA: TGTGCCAGCTCACTGGGGGGAGGTAACACTGAAGCTTTCTTT.

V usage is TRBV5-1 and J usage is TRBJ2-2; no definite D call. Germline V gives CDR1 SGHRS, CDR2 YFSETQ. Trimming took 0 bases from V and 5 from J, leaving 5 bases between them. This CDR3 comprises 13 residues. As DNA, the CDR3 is TGCGCCAGCAGCTTGGTCTCAACCGGGGAGCTGTTTTTT. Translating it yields CASSLVSTGELFF.